The 18 T cell receptor beta chains below were found in one sample sequenced in a study of cytomegalovirus exposure and HLA in healthy donors (dated by TCRdb to about 2017). The library was generated by the immunoSEQ multiplex PCR assay. For the multiplex PCR, a mixture combining 60 forward primers for TCR Vbeta segments and 13 reverse primers for TCR Jbeta segments was used. The table was pulled from immuneACCESS by TCRdb, which kept in-frame rearrangements only. Such tables lose some clones; where checked, under half of the loss comes from unresolved V genes, and the rest has no known cause. The sample profile shows around 140,000 clones; more than 70% of them were found once. The ten largest clones take up over 0.9% of the sample. The sample taken for sequencing was PBMCs. The receptors stem from a woman aged 55 to 70 in good health and CMV-seronegative.

V gene TRBV28 combines with J gene TRBJ2-7; 7 bases are shared with TRBD2. The CDR3 runs to 12 residues. V shed 2 bases, J shed 7 bases, and the junction held 2 bases outside the gene matches. Germline loops: CDR1 MDHEN, CDR2 SYDVKM. CDR3 loop: CASSLLAEEQYF. The DNA of the CDR3 is TGTGCCAGCAGTTTACTAGCGGAAGAGCAGTACTTC.

This chain joins TRBV27 and TRBJ2-1; TRBD2 matches 7 bases. Trimming took 6 bases from V and 10 from J; bases not matched to a gene: 9. Per the germline V gene, CDR1 is MNHEY and CDR2 is SMNVEV (reference sequence). This CDR3 comprises 13 residues. Written as DNA, the CDR3 is TGTGCCAGCAGGGGGGGAGGGCGGAGAGAGCAGTTCTTC. Its protein is CASRGGGRREQFF.

The CDR3 DNA sequence: TGTGCCAGCAGCCGCATCGGGACAGGTCAATACGAGCAGTACTTC. As protein: CASSRIGTGQYEQYF. V and J are TRBV14 and TRBJ2-7; 8 nucleotides match TRBD1. The V and J ends lost 4 bases and 4 bases, in that order; junction bases with no gene match: 9. The germline gives CDR1 SGHDN, CDR2 FVKESK. The CDR3 is 15 residues long.

CDR3 in DNA: TGTGCCAGCAGTGACCAGGGGCAGGGCTACGAGCAGTACTTC. Translating gives CASSDQGQGYEQYF. The J gene is TRBJ2-7, the V gene TRBV6-1; possible D gene TRBD1, 6 bases. The V and J ends lost 3 bases and 3 bases respectively, with 12 bases between them. Germline V gene data show CDR1 as MNHNS and CDR2 as SASEGT. CDR3 length: 14 amino acids.

The rearrangement uses TRBV30 and TRBJ2-6, with D uncertain. The CDR3 has 13 amino acids. V was shortened by 0 bases and J by 4 bases, with 4 bases between the two germline ends. Germline lookup yields CDR1 GTSNPN and CDR2 SVGIG (reference sequence). Here the CDR3 DNA reads TGTGCCTGGAGTGTACAGGGGGCCAACGTCCTGACTTTC. This sequence encodes CAWSVQGANVLTF.

The CDR3 loop reads CASSTRQFQPQHF. The CDR3 DNA follows: TGTGCCAGCAGCACCAGACAGTTTCAGCCCCAGCATTTT. V usage is TRBV7-8 and J usage is TRBJ1-5; D might be TRBD1 (5 bases). The CDR3 totals 13 residues. Germline V gene sequence: CDR1 SGHVS, CDR2 FQNEAQ. V was cut by 5 bases and J by 6 bases, with 11 bases left in between.

The rearrangement uses TRBV28 and TRBJ1-2; D not resolved. The V gene's germline CDR1 is MDHEN and CDR2 SYDVKM. The V gene lost 1 base and the J gene lost 7 bases, with 13 bases spanning the gap. CDR3 length: 14 amino acids. As DNA, the CDR3 is TGTGCCAGCAGTTTATCCTCCCCCCCGGGTGGCTACACCTTC. This codes for CASSLSSPPGGYTF.

The rearrangement joins TRBV7-2 to TRBJ1-2, with D perhaps matching TRBD1 (6 bases). The length of the CDR3 is 13 residues. In germline, CDR1 is SGHTA, CDR2 FQGNSA. Trimming cost V 0 bases and J 7 bases, with 9 bases left between them. The CDR3, as DNA: TGTGCCAGCAGCTTAGCGACAGGTGTTGGCTACACCTTC. Its protein product is CASSLATGVGYTF.

The V call is TRBV15, the J call TRBJ2-7; tentatively, D is TRBD1 (6 bases). The length of the CDR3 is 17 residues. Between the trimmed V and J ends, which lost 1 base and 2 bases, there was a span of 18 bases. Germline V CDR1 and CDR2: LNHNV, YYDKDF (reference sequence). CDR3 in DNA: TGTGCCACCAGCAGAGGGGAAGGGCAGGGGTCCCCCTACGAGCAGTACTTC. Residues: CATSRGEGQGSPYEQYF.

The table lists this clone with a few counts. This rearrangement joins TRBV6-6 to TRBJ2-1; 8 bases align to TRBD1. Germline V gene data show CDR1 as MNHNY and CDR2 as SVGAGI (reference sequence). The V and J ends lost 5 bases and 9 bases, in that order; junction bases with no gene match: 9. The CDR3 runs to 14 residues. The CDR3 DNA sequence: TGTGCCAGCAGTCTCGGACAGGGCTTTGGTGAGCAGTTCTTC. Its protein is CASSLGQGFGEQFF.

The gene calls are TRBV2 and TRBJ1-2; TRBD1 matches at 7 bases. CDR1 SNHLY and CDR2 FYNNEI come from the germline V gene. CDR3 length: 15 amino acids. Trimming cost V 6 bases and J 4 bases; bases outside gene matches: 11. This CDR3 reads CASREIGTAFYGYTF. The CDR3 DNA follows: TGTGCCAGCAGGGAGATCGGGACAGCATTCTATGGCTACACCTTC. The full variable domain, with the rest looked up from reference TRBV2 and TRBJ1-2, is EPEVTQTPSHQVTQMGQEVILRCVPISNHLYFYWYRQILGQKVEFLVSFYNNEISEKSEIFDDQFSVERPDGSNFTLKIRSTKLEDSAMYFCASREIGTAFYGYTFGSGTRLTVV.

This clone was counted a single time. The chain links TRBV5-7 to TRBJ2-3; 8 nucleotides agree with TRBD1. TRBV5-7 is placed among ORFs of uncertain function. The ends lost 4 bases at V and 3 bases at J; junction bases unmatched: 10. The CDR3 is made up of 16 amino acids. The CDR3 loop reads CASSPLPTGGTDTQYF. CDR3 DNA: TGTGCCAGCAGCCCACTCCCAACAGGGGGGACAGATACGCAGTATTTT.

J is TRBJ2-7 and V is TRBV18, with TRBD1 as a possible D gene (6 bases). Trimming removed 2 bases from V and 5 bases from J, with 16 bases in between. From germline, CDR1 is KGHSH and CDR2 LQKENI. The CDR3 length is 15 residues. Here the CDR3 reads CASSPMDSLSHEQYF. DNA for the CDR3: TGTGCCAGCTCACCAATGGACAGTCTATCTCACGAGCAGTACTTC.

V usage is TRBV7-8 and J usage is TRBJ2-3; possible D gene TRBD2, 6 bases. This CDR3 region has 17 residues. Looked up from germline, CDR1 is SGHVS and CDR2 is FQNEAQ. Between the trimmed V and J ends, which lost 3 bases and 2 bases, there was a span of 18 bases. CDR3 region: CASSFATGTPTTDTQYF. The CDR3 nucleotides read TGTGCCAGCAGCTTCGCAACCGGGACTCCCACCACAGATACGCAGTATTTT.

This clone appeared once. The CDR3 here is CASSGLAGITDTQYF. The CDR3 nucleotides read TGTGCCAGCAGTGGACTAGCGGGGATCACAGATACGCAGTATTTT. The chain is built from TRBV2 and TRBJ2-3; 11 nucleotides align to TRBD2. The CDR3 runs to 15 residues. CDR1 is SNHLY, CDR2 FYNNEI, per germline. The V gene end was trimmed by 4 bases and the J gene end by 2 bases; junction bases not matched to a gene: 2.

The rearrangement joins TRBV18 to TRBJ1-2; D is ambiguous. The ends were cut back, 2 bases at V and 2 bases at J, with 15 bases in the middle. The CDR3 runs to 16 residues. Germline V lookup: CDR1 KGHSH, CDR2 LQKENI. The CDR3 loop is CASSPEVYSLNYGYTF. The CDR3 DNA follows: TGTGCCAGCTCACCAGAAGTGTACAGCTTAAACTATGGCTACACCTTC.

The chain carries TRBV30 and TRBJ2-1, with a tentative D call TRBD2 (5 bases). Germline values: CDR1 GTSNPN, CDR2 SVGIG (reference sequence). V was cut by 7 bases and J by 7 bases, with 23 bases left in between. CDR3 length equals 15 residues. The CDR3 here is CASTTPPAGENEQFF. The CDR3 nucleotides read TGTGCCTCTACAACTCCCCCCGCGGGCGAGAATGAGCAGTTCTTC.

In its sample, this clone was seen a few times. The chain employs TRBV19 and TRBJ2-5; 7 nucleotides agree with TRBD2. Germline lookup yields CDR1 LNHDA and CDR2 SQIVND (reference sequence). The CDR3 contains 16 residues. V gave up 4 bases and J gave up 1 base; unmatched junction bases: 9. The CDR3 DNA reads TGTGCCAGTAGTAACGGCGGGAGCCCCACCCAAGAGACCCAGTACTTC. It codes for CASSNGGSPTQETQYF.